This T cell receptor (delta chain) was sequenced during a study of Vδ1+ human thymocytes. The germline V gene has CDR1 TSWWSYY and CDR2 QGS. The CDR3 has 18 residues. J lost 0 bases, V lost 2 bases, and 11 bases had no gene match. RNA was extracted from the cells and then reverse transcribed. The CDR3 regions were amplified by multiplex PCR from V-gene primers to a constant-region primer. TCRdb made new clone calls on the multiplex PCR reads using CATT. Found here are 23,000 or so delta-chain clones, about 7.4% of them singletons; the top ten hold around 1%. Regarding the study as a whole: Thymic TRG and TRD repertoires appeared highly polyclonal.

A note on this clone: Its specificity is not known.

The receptor was isolated from a girl under three years old who had congenital heart surgery. The chain couples TRDV1 to TRDJ1; 8 bases agree with TRDD3. The J gene, not given by TCRdb, was assigned here from a germline match of the nucleotide sequence. Sequencing was performed on Vdelta1+ gamma-delta thymocytes from the thymus. Subset in this sample: FACS-sorted CD3+ TCRalphabeta- TCRVdelta1+ TCRVdelta2- thymocytes. CDR3 in DNA: TGTGCTCTTGGGGAAATCAACTGGGGGGATAGGAACACCGATAAACTCATCTTT. Protein sequence: CALGEINWGDRNTDKLIF.